One sample yielded the 24 T cell receptor beta chains listed below, sequenced in a study of tissue T cells after allogeneic stem cell transplantation. TCRdb keeps only in-frame clones here, not all; method: immunoSEQ multiplex PCR. The table shows 20,000 to 25,000 clones, with 69% occurring only once. Specimen: blood. These receptors all come from a female BALB/c mouse in good health. For this mouse line, the MHC haplotype is H2-d.

Comments on this clone: Genes here carry mouse names. The CDR3: CASKPPAGTQNTLYF. The part of the CDR3 DNA that was read is TGTGCCAGCAAGCCGCCGGCAGGGACTCAAAACACCTTGTAC. The chain joins TRBV14 to TRBJ2-4; perhaps D is TRBD1 or TRBD2 (5 bases each). The sequence runs out 1 residue before the end of the CDR3; the remainder is reconstructed from the germline J gene. The V gene's germline CDR1 is SGHDT and CDR2 FRDEAV. The CDR3 has 15 residues. V lost 6 bases and J 2 bases, leaving 16 bases between the germline ends.

Comments on this clone: Gene names refer to mouse genes. The read halts 1 residue ahead of the CDR3 end, with the missing end drawn from the germline J gene. Additional DNA sequences in this sample encode the identical CDR3. This chain connects TRBV2 to TRBJ2-3; 10 bases fit TRBD2. This CDR3 has 16 amino acids. V lost 2 bases to trimming and J lost 1 base; unmatched junction nucleotides: 3. Germline V lookup: CDR1 LGHNA, CDR2 YSYQKL. This chain's CDR3 is CASSQLGGLGAETLYF. The sequenced CDR3 bases are TGTGCCAGCAGCCAACTGGGGGGGCTTGGTGCAGAAACGCTGTAT.

On this clone: Gene names and germline refer to mouse. Coverage ceases 1 residue before the CDR3 finishes, and the germline J gene fills in the end. The V gene is TRBV5, the J gene TRBJ2-4; a weak D match, TRBD1 (6 bases). The CDR3 sequence is 15 residues long. Per germline, CDR1 LGHNA and CDR2 YNLKQL (reference sequence). The V gene lost 1 base and the J gene lost 0 bases, with 8 bases spanning the gap. The CDR3 spells CASSQGTASQNTLYF. CDR3 DNA, as far as it was read: TGTGCCAGCAGCCAAGGGACAGCTAGTCAAAACACCTTGTAC.

Points on this clone: Gene names denote mouse genes. The CDR3 is cut off 1 residue early in the read; its end comes from the germline J gene. The rearrangement links TRBV5 to TRBJ1-1, with TRBD1 matching 9 bases. Trimming at V came to 4 bases and at J to 4 bases, leaving 4 bases not matched to a gene. Germline V gene data show CDR1 as LGHNA and CDR2 as YNLKQL (reference sequence). The CDR3 consists of 14 residues. Here the CDR3 reads CASSPGQGFTEVFF. CDR3 DNA, as far as it was read: TGTGCCAGCAGCCCCGGACAGGGGTTCACAGAAGTCTTC.

This clone was seen a handful of times. Each gene name is a mouse one. The observed sequence ends 1 residue before the CDR3 terminus, with the missing tail filled in from the germline J gene. The chain joins TRBV31 to TRBJ1-2; no reliable D call. Per germline, CDR1 GKSSPN and CDR2 SITVG. The CDR3 is 14 residues long. With 0 bases removed from V and 2 bases from J, the gap between germline ends came to 10 bases. The covered CDR3 bases are TGTGCCTGGAGTCTAGAGGTGAGGAACTCCGACTACACC. Translating it yields CAWSLEVRNSDYT. The whole CDR3 reads CAWSLEVRNSDYTF. Based on the CDR3 plus reference TRBV31 and TRBJ1-2, the full variable domain is AQTIHQWPVAEIKAVGSPLSLGCTIKGKSSPNLYWYWQATGGTLQQLFYSITVGQVESVVQLNLSASRPKDDQFILSTEKLLLSHSGFYLCAWSLEVRNSDYTFGSGTRLLVI.

This clone was observed a handful of times. Gene names and germline match the mouse. The DNA ends 1 residue before the CDR3 does, and the rest of the CDR3 is filled in from the germline J gene. This chain uses TRBV5 with TRBJ2-7, with 7 bases lining up with TRBD1. The CDR3 totals 15 residues. Trimming removed 1 base from V and 2 bases from J; junction bases left unmatched: 5. Germline CDR1 is LGHNA and CDR2 is YNLKQL (reference sequence). The CDR3 here is CASSQVRDRTYEQYF. The covered CDR3 bases are TGTGCCAGCAGCCAAGTACGGGACAGAACCTATGAACAGTAC.

As regards this clone: Gene names follow the mouse nomenclature. The missing CDR3 end, 1 residue past where the read stops, is filled in from the germline J gene. The chain is built from TRBV29 and TRBJ2-4; D may be TRBD1 or TRBD2 (5 bases each). Trimming shortened V by 4 bases and J by 0 bases, and 5 bases separated the two germline ends. The CDR3 loop spans 13 amino acids. The germline V gene has CDR1 MSHET and CDR2 SYDVDS. CDR3 protein: CASSWGSQNTLYF. CDR3 bases read: TGTGCTAGCAGTTGGGGGAGTCAAAACACCTTGTAC.

As for this clone: Gene names and germline refer to mouse. Coverage ceases 1 residue before the CDR3 finishes, and the germline J gene fills in the end. V gene TRBV19 combines with J gene TRBJ2-4; D is possibly TRBD2 (6 bases). This CDR3 has 14 amino acids. V was trimmed by 3 bases and J by 0 bases, leaving 8 bases between them. CDR1 FNHDT and CDR2 SITEND come from the germline V gene (reference sequence). The CDR3 sequence is CASSSWGSQNTLYF. Partial CDR3 DNA: TGTGCCAGCAGTAGCTGGGGTAGTCAAAACACCTTGTAC. Filled out from reference TRBV19 and TRBJ2-4, the complete variable domain reads GGIITQTPKFLIGQEGQKLTLKCQQNFNHDTMYWYRQDSGKGLRLIYYSITENDLQKGDLSEGYDASREKKSSFSLTVTSAQKNEMAVFLCASSSWGSQNTLYFGAGTRLSVL.

To note about this clone: The listed genes are named as in mouse. The CDR3 goes on 1 residue after the read ends, and that part is filled in from the germline J gene. The chain employs TRBV29 and TRBJ1-4; the match to TRBD1 covers 7 bases. The germline V gene has CDR1 MSHET and CDR2 SYDVDS. After removal of 0 bases from V and 0 bases from J, the junction contained 4 bases not matched to a gene. CDR3 size: 17 residues. The CDR3 spells CASSLSTGPISNERLFF. The DNA read from the CDR3 is TGTGCTAGCAGTTTATCGACAGGGCCTATTTCCAACGAAAGATTATTT.

About this clone: The gene symbols are mouse symbols. The read stops 1 residue short of the end of the CDR3; the missing end is completed from the germline J gene. The chain recombines TRBV19 with TRBJ2-5, with 13 bases that match TRBD2. There are 19 residues in the CDR3. The germline CDR1 and CDR2 sequences are FNHDT and SITEND (reference sequence). V lost 1 base and J lost 1; bases outside the gene matches: 9. The CDR3 loop is CASSIPGRDWGGDQDTQYF. Partial CDR3 DNA: TGTGCCAGCAGTATACCCGGCCGGGACTGGGGGGGGGACCAAGACACCCAGTAC.

A remark on this clone: The gene names here belong to mouse. Read coverage stops 1 residue before the CDR3 terminus; the germline J gene supplies the remainder. The rearrangement uses TRBV20 and TRBJ2-2; 11 nucleotides line up with TRBD1. V shed 0 bases and J 1 base; nucleotides not matched to a gene: 1. CDR1 and CDR2 (germline): GFQATS, STVNSAI. This CDR3 region has 16 residues. The sequenced CDR3 bases are TGTGGTGCTAGGGACGGGACAGGGGGAAACACCGGGCAGCTCTAC. It is translated as CGARDGTGGNTGQLY. The whole CDR3 protein is CGARDGTGGNTGQLYF.

As for this clone: Mouse gene names and germline throughout. From the germline J gene comes the end of the CDR3, since the read stops 1 residue before it. The gene calls are TRBV26 and TRBJ2-7, with TRBD1 identical over 9 bases. V shed 4 bases and J 3 bases; nucleotides not matched to a gene: 13. Germline CDR1 reads KGHPV; CDR2 reads FQNQEV (reference sequence). This CDR3 has 17 amino acids. The sequenced part of the CDR3 DNA is TGTGCCAGCAGTCCCCTAGACAGGGGGGCGCTCCTCTATGAACAGTAC. As protein: CASSPLDRGALLYEQY. The entire CDR3 is CASSPLDRGALLYEQYF.

Details on this clone: The gene symbols are mouse symbols. The read stops 1 residue short of the end of the CDR3; the missing end is completed from the germline J gene. This chain links TRBV5 with TRBJ2-7, with D maybe TRBD1 (5 bases). With 0 bases removed from V and 5 bases from J, the gap between germline ends came to 5 bases. Per the germline V gene, CDR1 is LGHNA and CDR2 is YNLKQL (reference sequence). This CDR3 region has 12 residues. The CDR3 DNA, read in part, is TGTGCCAGCAGCCAAGAAGGGGATGAACAGTAC. Encoded protein: CASSQEGDEQY. The whole CDR3 protein reads CASSQEGDEQYF.

This clone was seen just once. Mouse gene names and germline throughout. The CDR3 end is not reached by the read, which stops 1 residue before it; the germline J gene fills it in. The gene calls are TRBV4 and TRBJ2-1; D is perhaps TRBD2 (5 bases). Trimming stripped 5 bases from V and 0 bases from J, with 8 bases between. The CDR3 extends over 14 amino acids. Germline values: CDR1 LGHDT, CDR2 YNNKQL (reference sequence). The sequenced part of the CDR3 DNA is TGTGCCAGCAGCCCCACTGGTAACTATGCTGAGCAGTTC. Its protein product is CASSPTGNYAEQF. The complete CDR3 sequence is CASSPTGNYAEQFF.

A single count supports this clone. The genes are named according to mouse. The CDR3 end lies 1 residue beyond the end of the read and is filled in from the germline J gene. The chain uses TRBV5 and TRBJ2-7, with 11 bases aligning to TRBD1. This CDR3 is 16 amino acids long. V was clipped by 0 bases and J by 3 bases; unmatched bases: 4. Germline CDR1 reads LGHNA; CDR2 reads YNLKQL (reference sequence). The part of the CDR3 DNA that was read is TGTGCCAGCAGCCAAGATGGGGGACAGGGGGTCTATGAACAGTAC. This sequence encodes CASSQDGGQGVYEQY. From start to end, the CDR3 is CASSQDGGQGVYEQYF.

This clone appeared a few times. Here the gene names and germline are mouse. The read falls 1 residue short of the CDR3 end, and the missing part is taken from the germline J gene. The chain employs TRBV19 and TRBJ2-7; a possible D gene is TRBD2 (5 bases). The CDR3 spans 12 residues. CDR1 and CDR2 (germline): FNHDT, SITEND (reference sequence). Trimming removed 4 bases at V and 6 bases at J, with 11 bases between. Partial CDR3 DNA: TGTGCCAGCAGTCCCCAATGGGGTGAACAGTAC. Its protein product is CASSPQWGEQY. The entire CDR3 protein reads CASSPQWGEQYF.

Notes on this clone: The germline and genes are mouse ones. The CDR3 end is not reached by the read, which stops 1 residue before it; the germline J gene fills it in. The rearrangement joins TRBV13-1 to TRBJ1-4, with D unresolved. Germline V gives CDR1 NSHNY, CDR2 SYGAGN. V was shortened by 1 base and J by 4 bases, with 8 bases between the two germline ends. The CDR3 runs 14 residues. This CDR3 is CASSDREDNERLFF. The sequenced CDR3 bases are TGTGCCAGCAGTGATCGGGAAGACAACGAAAGATTATTT.

About this clone: Gene names denote mouse genes. The read terminates 1 residue before the CDR3 end, so the remaining end is supplied by the germline J gene. The genes are TRBV4 and TRBJ2-5, with D unclear. Germline CDR1 and CDR2: LGHDT and YNNKQL (reference sequence). With 5 bases removed from V and 8 bases from J, the gap between germline ends came to 8 bases. This CDR3 has 11 amino acids. The CDR3 DNA, read in part, is TGTGCCAGCAGCCTTGGAGGCACCCAGTAC. Amino acid sequence: CASSLGGTQY. The whole CDR3 protein is CASSLGGTQYF.

With regard to this clone: Genes and germline come from the mouse. The read ends 1 residue before the CDR3 terminus; that terminus is restored from the germline J gene. The chain has TRBV5 and TRBJ2-2; D gene ambiguous. The CDR3 is 12 amino acids. Germline V gives CDR1 LGHNA, CDR2 YNLKQL (reference sequence). V was clipped by 4 bases and J by 1 base, with 1 base between them. The CDR3 loop reads CASSLNTGQLYF. The sequenced part of the CDR3 DNA is TGTGCCAGCAGCCTAAACACCGGGCAGCTCTAC.

Comment on this clone: Mouse gene names and germline throughout. The observed sequence ends 1 residue before the CDR3 terminus, with the missing tail filled in from the germline J gene. The rearrangement links TRBV30 to TRBJ2-7; D possibly corresponds to TRBD1 (6 bases). Trimming left V 0 bases short and J 4 bases short, with 16 bases between. Germline V gene sequence: CDR1 SQVVS, CDR2 ANEGSEA. The CDR3 sequence is 15 residues long. The CDR3 bases that were read are TGTAGTTCTAGAGATCCAGGACAGAGTTTTTATGAACAGTAC. It codes for CSSRDPGQSFYEQY. The full CDR3 protein reads CSSRDPGQSFYEQYF.

On this clone: Mouse gene names apply. The CDR3 end lies 1 residue beyond the end of the read and is filled in from the germline J gene. V usage is TRBV12-2 and J usage is TRBJ2-5, with D uncertain. This CDR3 is built from 13 residues. Germline V lookup: CDR1 SGHLS, CDR2 HYDKME. Trimming removed 0 bases from V and 7 bases from J, with 10 bases in between. CDR3 loop: CASSLSGRNTQYF. The part of the CDR3 DNA that was read is TGTGCCAGCTCTCTCAGCGGGAGAAACACCCAGTAC.

As to this clone: These gene names are mouse names. The read ends 1 residue early relative to the CDR3; the germline J gene fills the gap. The V and J genes are TRBV31 and TRBJ2-4; D is undetermined. Trimming pared 0 bases from V and 0 bases from J, leaving 7 bases between. Germline V gene lookup returns CDR1 GKSSPN and CDR2 SITVG. The CDR3 covers 14 residues. The CDR3 is CAWSLMGSQNTLYF. The sequenced CDR3 bases are TGTGCCTGGAGTCTAATGGGTAGTCAAAACACCTTGTAC.

Turning to this clone: Gene names follow the mouse nomenclature. Read sequence stops 1 residue before the CDR3 end, and the germline J gene provides the missing end. The chain joins TRBV14 to TRBJ2-3; 10 nucleotides line up with TRBD2. With V trimmed by 7 bases and J by 0 bases, 2 bases remained unmatched. From germline, CDR1 is SGHDT and CDR2 FRDEAV. This CDR3 has 14 residues. The sequenced part of the CDR3 DNA is TGTGCCAGCGGGACTGGGGCTAGTGCAGAAACGCTGTAT. This gives the protein CASGTGASAETLY. The CDR3 reads in full as CASGTGASAETLYF.

Comments on this clone: The gene names here belong to mouse. The CDR3 end falls 1 residue outside the read, so it is completed with the germline J gene. The chain joins TRBV29 to TRBJ2-3; 10 bases agree with TRBD2. The CDR3 length is 16 residues. V trimming: 2 bases; J trimming: 1 base; junction bases outside the gene matches: 3. Germline CDR1 reads MSHET; CDR2 reads SYDVDS. The CDR3 is CASSLKTGGGAETLYF. Incomplete CDR3 DNA: TGTGCTAGCAGTTTAAAAACTGGGGGGGGTGCAGAAACGCTGTAT.